This TCR beta chain was sequenced during a study of blood T cell repertoires in COVID-19. Study-wide background: From T cells, B-cell-depleted T cells, or PBMCs came the material, which was cDNA or gDNA.

Methods used by the authors: Reference gene primer amplification yielded estimated nucleated cell counts. The protocol was immunoSEQ multiplex PCR, while the TCRdb copy is restricted to in-frame clones and leaves out a portion. Clone size and V and J calls were adopted from that table, with D and trimming inferred from the DNA. The sample carries about 290,000 clones, 85% recorded once. This receptor was taken from a woman between 45 and 60 years old with active or convalescent COVID-19. The sample was peripheral blood.

In DNA form, the CDR3 reads TGTGCCTGGACGGGGGGCAGGACCTATGGCTACACCTTC. Amino acid sequence: CAWTGGRTYGYTF. This sequence joins TRBV30 and TRBJ1-2; D is possibly TRBD1 (6 bases). Germline V CDR1 and CDR2: GTSNPN, SVGIG (reference sequence). V dropped 4 bases and J dropped 4 bases, with 13 bases sitting between them. The CDR3 spans 13 residues.